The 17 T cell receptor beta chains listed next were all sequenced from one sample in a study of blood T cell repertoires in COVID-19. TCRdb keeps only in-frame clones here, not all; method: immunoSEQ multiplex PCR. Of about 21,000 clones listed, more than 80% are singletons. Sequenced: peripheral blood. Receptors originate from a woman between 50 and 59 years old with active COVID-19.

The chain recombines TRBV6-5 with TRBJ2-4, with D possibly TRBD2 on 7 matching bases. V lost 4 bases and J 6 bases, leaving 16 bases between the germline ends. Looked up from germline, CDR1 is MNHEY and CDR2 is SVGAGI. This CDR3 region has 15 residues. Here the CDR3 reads CASSSTGGRGNIQYF. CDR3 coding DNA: TGTGCCAGCAGTTCGACGGGGGGCCGGGGAAACATTCAGTACTTC.

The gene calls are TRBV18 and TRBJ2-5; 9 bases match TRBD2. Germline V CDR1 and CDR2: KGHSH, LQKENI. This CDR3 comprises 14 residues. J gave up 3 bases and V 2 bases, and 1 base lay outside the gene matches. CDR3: CASSPSGRKETQYF. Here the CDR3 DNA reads TGTGCCAGCTCACCAAGCGGGAGGAAAGAGACCCAGTACTTC.

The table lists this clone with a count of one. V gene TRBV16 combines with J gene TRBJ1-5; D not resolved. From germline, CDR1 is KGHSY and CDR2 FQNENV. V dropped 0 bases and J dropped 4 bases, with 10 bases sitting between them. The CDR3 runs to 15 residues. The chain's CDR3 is CASSQSGAGNQPQHF. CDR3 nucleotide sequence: TGTGCCAGCAGCCAATCCGGCGCGGGTAATCAGCCCCAGCATTTT.

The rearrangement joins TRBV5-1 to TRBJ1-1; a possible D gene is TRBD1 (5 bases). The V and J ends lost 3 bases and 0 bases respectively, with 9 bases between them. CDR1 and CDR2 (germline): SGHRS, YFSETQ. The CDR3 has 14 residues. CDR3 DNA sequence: TGCGCCAGCAGCTCTGGACAAATGAACACTGAAGCTTTCTTT. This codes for CASSSGQMNTEAFF.

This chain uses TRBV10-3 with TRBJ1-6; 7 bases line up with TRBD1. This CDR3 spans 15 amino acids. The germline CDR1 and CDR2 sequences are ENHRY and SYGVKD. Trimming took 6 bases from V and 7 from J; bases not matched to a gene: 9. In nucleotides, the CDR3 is TGTGCCATCAGGGATAGACAGGGAAGAAATTCACCCCTCCACTTT. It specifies CAIRDRQGRNSPLHF.

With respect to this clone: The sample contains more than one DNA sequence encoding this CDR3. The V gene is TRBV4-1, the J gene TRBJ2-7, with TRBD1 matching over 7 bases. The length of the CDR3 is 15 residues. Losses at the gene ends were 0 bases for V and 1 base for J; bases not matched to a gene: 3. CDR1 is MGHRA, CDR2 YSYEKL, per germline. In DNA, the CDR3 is TGCGCCAGCAGCCAAGATAGGGGACAGTCCTACGAGCAGTACTTC. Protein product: CASSQDRGQSYEQYF.

The CDR3 DNA reads TGTGCCACCCAGGGTGAGAGCAATCAGCCCCAGCATTTT. This translates into CATQGESNQPQHF. The V call is TRBV2, the J call TRBJ1-5, with D possibly being TRBD1 (5 bases). CDR1 and CDR2 (germline): SNHLY, FYNNEI. CDR3 size: 13 residues. The V end was cut by 10 bases, the J end by 1 base, with 11 bases between. The full variable domain, with the rest looked up from reference TRBV2 and TRBJ1-5, is EPEVTQTPSHQVTQMGQEVILRCVPISNHLYFYWYRQILGQKVEFLVSFYNNEISEKSEIFDDQFSVERPDGSNFTLKIRSTKLEDSAMYFCATQGESNQPQHFGDGTRLSIL.

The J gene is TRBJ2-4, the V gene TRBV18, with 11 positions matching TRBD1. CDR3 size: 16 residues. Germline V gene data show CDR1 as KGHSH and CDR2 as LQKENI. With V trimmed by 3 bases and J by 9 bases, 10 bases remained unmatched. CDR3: CASSPGQGAFGGIQYF. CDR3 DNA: TGTGCCAGCTCACCCGGACAGGGGGCTTTCGGGGGCATTCAGTACTTC.

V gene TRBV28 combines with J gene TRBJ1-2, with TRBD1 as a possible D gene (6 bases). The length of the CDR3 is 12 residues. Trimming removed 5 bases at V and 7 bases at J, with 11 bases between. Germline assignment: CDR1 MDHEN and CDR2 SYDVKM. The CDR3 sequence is CASSSIQGGYTF. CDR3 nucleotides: TGTGCCAGCAGTAGTATACAGGGTGGCTACACCTTC.

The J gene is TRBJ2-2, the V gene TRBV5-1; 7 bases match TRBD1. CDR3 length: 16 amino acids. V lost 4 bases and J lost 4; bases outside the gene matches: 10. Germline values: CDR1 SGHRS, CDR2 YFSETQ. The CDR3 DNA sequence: TGCGCCAGCAGCCCGCACCGGGACAGATCCACCGGGGAGCTGTTTTTT. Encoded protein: CASSPHRDRSTGELFF.

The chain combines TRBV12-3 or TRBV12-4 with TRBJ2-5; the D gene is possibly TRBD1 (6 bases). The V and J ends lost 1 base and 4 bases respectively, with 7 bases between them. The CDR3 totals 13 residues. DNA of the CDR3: TGTGCCAGCAGTTTAGACAGGGCAGAGACCCAGTACTTC. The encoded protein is CASSLDRAETQYF.

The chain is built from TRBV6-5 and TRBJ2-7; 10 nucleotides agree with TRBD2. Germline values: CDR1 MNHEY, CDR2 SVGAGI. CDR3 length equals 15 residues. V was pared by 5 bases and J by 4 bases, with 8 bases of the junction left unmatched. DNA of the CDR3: TGTGCCAGCAGTCTGTCCCCTAGCGGGAGTTACGAGCAGTACTTC. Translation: CASSLSPSGSYEQYF.

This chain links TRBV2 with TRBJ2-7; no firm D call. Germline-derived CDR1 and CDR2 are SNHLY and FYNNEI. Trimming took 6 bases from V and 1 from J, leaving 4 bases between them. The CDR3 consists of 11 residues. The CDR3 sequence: CASRESYEQYF. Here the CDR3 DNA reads TGTGCCAGCAGGGAGTCCTACGAGCAGTACTTC. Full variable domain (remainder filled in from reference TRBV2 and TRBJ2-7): EPEVTQTPSHQVTQMGQEVILRCVPISNHLYFYWYRQILGQKVEFLVSFYNNEISEKSEIFDDQFSVERPDGSNFTLKIRSTKLEDSAMYFCASRESYEQYFGPGTRLTVT.

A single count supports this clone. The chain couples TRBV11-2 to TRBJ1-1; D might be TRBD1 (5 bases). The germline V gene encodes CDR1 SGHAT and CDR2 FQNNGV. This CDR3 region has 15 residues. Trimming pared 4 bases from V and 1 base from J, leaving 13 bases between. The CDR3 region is CASSSTRGGNTEAFF. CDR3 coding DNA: TGTGCCAGCAGCTCGACTAGGGGCGGGAACACTGAAGCTTTCTTT.

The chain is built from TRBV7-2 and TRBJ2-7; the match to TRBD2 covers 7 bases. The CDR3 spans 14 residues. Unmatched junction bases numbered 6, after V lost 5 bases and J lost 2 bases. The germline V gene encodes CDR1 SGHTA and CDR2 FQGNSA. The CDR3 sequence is CASSPRTSTYEQYF. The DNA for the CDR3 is TGTGCCAGCAGCCCCCGGACTAGTACCTACGAGCAGTACTTC.

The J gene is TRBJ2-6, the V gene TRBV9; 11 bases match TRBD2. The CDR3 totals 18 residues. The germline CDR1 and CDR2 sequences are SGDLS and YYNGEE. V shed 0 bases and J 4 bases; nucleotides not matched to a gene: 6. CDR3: CASSVGLAGGLGANVLTF. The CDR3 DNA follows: TGTGCCAGCAGCGTAGGCCTAGCGGGAGGACTGGGGGCCAACGTCCTGACTTTC.

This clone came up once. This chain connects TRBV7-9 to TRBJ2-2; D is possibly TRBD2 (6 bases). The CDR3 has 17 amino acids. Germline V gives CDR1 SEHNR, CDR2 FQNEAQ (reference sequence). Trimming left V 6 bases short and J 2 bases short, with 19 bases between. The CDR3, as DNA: TGTGCCAGCAGTCCCTTATCGGGGGTTTCAAACACCGGGGAGCTGTTTTTT. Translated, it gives CASSPLSGVSNTGELFF. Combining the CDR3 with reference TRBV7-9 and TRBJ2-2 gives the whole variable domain DTGVSQNPRHKITKRGQNVTFRCDPISEHNRLYWYRQTLGQGPEFLTYFQNEAQLEKSRLLSDRFSAERPKGSFSTLEIQRTEQGDSAMYLCASSPLSGVSNTGELFFGEGSRLTVL.